This is a list of T cell receptor beta chains from one sample in a study of blood T cell repertoires in COVID-19. Sequenced by immunoSEQ multiplex PCR; TCRdb stores in-frame clones only, minus some. This sample has about 210,000 clones; about 80% occur once, and the top ten carry 6% to 8.5%. Sequencing was done on a sample of peripheral blood. The receptor source for this set is a man between 60 and 75 years old with acute or convalescent COVID-19. CDR3s leave out the opening cysteine and the closing phenylalanine or tryptophan. The D gene is left open where the match is weak. Clone size is not always given. Where it is, it says once, few, many or a class for expanded clones.

CDR3 protein	CDR3 length	D gene	clone size	V gene
ASSIMLGAAGGSADTQY	17	-	-	TRBV19
ASSPRTDYTDTQY	13	-	-	TRBV5-4
ASSQDQDTVRGGYT	14	-	-	TRBV4-2
ASSRTSGSYEQY	12	TRBD2	-	TRBV7-3
ASDRGQSVQPQH	12	TRBD1	-	TRBV6-6
ASSILSNQPQH	11	-	-	TRBV2
ASSFRQAMNTEAF	13	-	-	TRBV6-1
ASSQDRGQPQH	11	-	-	TRBV4-1
ASSLGQSPEAF	11	-	-	TRBV5-4
ASSPSGDISEQF	12	-	-	TRBV9
ASGIPGFQETQY	12	-	-	TRBV12-5
ASGPENIQY	9	-	-	TRBV6-5
ASSIEGGAGQPQH	13	TRBD1	-	TRBV19
ASGLVNILADGELF	14	-	-	TRBV12-5
ASSLVPGSGELF	12	-	-	TRBV11-2
ASRKQETVNQPQH	13	-	-	TRBV27
ASSPGSFEGARGYT	14	TRBD1	-	TRBV27
ASSSRDRGTYGYT	13	TRBD1	-	TRBV7-2
ASSGTGSQPQH	11	TRBD1	-	TRBV7-9
AISVEAYEQY	10	-	-	TRBV10-3
ASSPDRAYTGKLF	13	TRBD1	-	TRBV7-2
ASSFPSGQGRRRGEQY	16	TRBD1	-	TRBV5-1
ASSQDQGGAYEKLF	14	TRBD1	-	TRBV4-1
ASSEQGSGTEAF	12	TRBD1	-	TRBV5-1
ASSLGVAGGEF	11	TRBD2	-	TRBV11-2
ASSPPGGITEAF	12	-	-	TRBV18
ASSEDRGRYGYT	12	TRBD1	-	TRBV2
ASSKPASGYNEQF	13	-	-	TRBV21-1
ASRRGDTQY	9	-	-	TRBV9
ASSPRGPGSASYNEQF	16	-	-	TRBV5-1
SAGQGALYGYT	11	TRBD1	-	TRBV29-1
ASSLAQSGNSPLH	13	-	few	TRBV7-2
ARIAGGPGEQY	11	TRBD2	-	TRBV4-1
ASSLAGTGVF	10	TRBD1	-	TRBV12-3/TRBV12-4
ATSDPIGGAEQF	12	-	few	TRBV24-1
SVWEGPSYEQY	11	TRBD2	-	TRBV29-1
ASSPLWRRHNEQF	13	-	-	TRBV3-1/TRBV3-2
ASSLAFGANYGYT	13	-	-	TRBV7-2
ASSETGSGNIQY	12	TRBD1	-	TRBV2